This record covers a single TCR beta chain. The clone's antigen remains unknown. No much larger clone exists at a distance of one base, and base qualities are not known. The data were taken from a study of CD8 T cells in Susac syndrome (dated by TCRdb to about 2019). For the study in its entirety: Repertoire sequencing was used to test whether CD8+ T cell activation and differentiation in Susac syndrome was antigen driven. CD8+ T cell repertoire clonality was compared between 12 healthy donors, approximately 14 Susac syndrome patients and roughly 15 multiple sclerosis patients. Results the study describes overall, beyond this receptor: The number of individuals in the TCR sequencing and HLA analysis was acknowledged as relatively small.

The CDR3 numbers 14 residues from cysteine through phenylalanine. Only the CDR3 DNA stays, 42 bases, in frame from base 1. The junction shows trimming of 2 bases on V and 3 bases on J, plus 8 bases between the germline ends. CDR1 is given as SGDLS and CDR2 as YYNGEE, both from the germline V gene. Peripheral blood CD8+ and CD4+ T cells from healthy donors, Susac syndrome patients and multiple sclerosis patients were profiled using high-throughput TCR beta sequencing. Healthy donors were included as age- and sex-matched controls. CD8+ TEMRA cells were enriched by FACS, while bulk CD8+ and CD4+ T cells were purified by magnetic negative isolation. Blood was drawn into EDTA tubes, processed within 24 hours, and PBMCs were isolated by density gradient centrifugation. PBMCs intended for TCR sequencing were frozen in liquid nitrogen and were later thawed in a 37 degrees C water bath. Purity of sorted or isolated CD4+, CD8+ and CD8+ TEMRA cells was at least 90%.

RNA was extracted using the RNeasy kit, and roughly 0.5 to 1 microgram was reverse transcribed with random hexamers. The immunoSEQ multiplex PCR assay, covering 54 Vbeta and 13 Jbeta segments, was used to amplify TCR beta CDR3 regions. PCR amplification bias was corrected using a synthetic template baseline for primer optimization and computational correction. The authors processed their data as follows. Only productive sequences were kept, with reads annotated to V, D and J genes according to IMGT and analyzed in immunoSEQ Analyzer. Clonality was computed as one minus Shannon entropy normalized by log2 of the number of productive unique sequences. Public and private clones were assessed among the 100 most prevalent clones of each patient and control. Clones were defined as Susac-specific if absent from the healthy and MS cohorts, from 1052 published viral clones and from other ImmuneACCESS disease sequences. In-frame beta chains were kept once TCRdb had trimmed the public reads at Q25 with fastp and called clones with MiXCR. Each entry is one CDR3 protein sequence, shown with its most common DNA and genes. The V and J calls shown here were made by TCRdb, not taken from the authors' results. In all, the sample holds about 60,000 distinct CDR3 sequences, and roughly 92% of those were seen once. 0.15% to 0.2% of the sample rests with the top ten.

Sequenced material: CD8+ T cells from PBMCs. The clonotype comes from a human donor in good health. The chain links TRBV9 with TRBJ2-2; no confident D gene assignment can be made. The bases read TGTGCCAGCAGCGTGGGATCCGACACCGGGGAGCTGTTTTTT. It translates to CASSVGSDTGELFF.